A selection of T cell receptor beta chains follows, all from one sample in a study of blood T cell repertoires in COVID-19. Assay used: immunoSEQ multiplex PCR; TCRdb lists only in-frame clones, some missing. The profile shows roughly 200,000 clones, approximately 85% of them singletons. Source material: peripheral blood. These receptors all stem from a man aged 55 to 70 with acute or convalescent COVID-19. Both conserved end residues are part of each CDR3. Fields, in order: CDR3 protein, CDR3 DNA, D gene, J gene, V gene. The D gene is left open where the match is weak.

CDR3 protein: CASSGFVYRSYNSPLHF; CDR3 DNA: TGTGCCAGCAGCGGGTTCGTCTATAGATCCTATAATTCACCCCTCCACTTT; D gene: .; J gene: TRBJ1-6; V gene: TRBV9
CDR3 protein: CASSPVAGVPWEQFF; CDR3 DNA: TGCGCCAGCAGTCCGGTAGCGGGAGTCCCATGGGAGCAGTTCTTC; D gene: TRBD2; J gene: TRBJ2-1; V gene: TRBV23-1
CDR3 protein: CASSIGRTSGIAYEQYF; CDR3 DNA: TGTGCCAGTAGTATAGGGAGGACTAGCGGGATCGCCTACGAGCAGTACTTC; D gene: TRBD2; J gene: TRBJ2-7; V gene: TRBV19
CDR3 protein: CASSPGVAGETQYF; CDR3 DNA: TGCGCCAGCAGCCCCGGGGTAGCGGGAGAGACCCAGTACTTC; D gene: TRBD2; J gene: TRBJ2-5; V gene: TRBV5-1
CDR3 protein: CASSRFLTVVNTEAFF; CDR3 DNA: TGTGCCAGCAGTCGATTCCTTACAGTAGTGAACACTGAAGCTTTCTTT; D gene: .; J gene: TRBJ1-1; V gene: TRBV28
CDR3 protein: CASSYRTVGQETQYF; CDR3 DNA: TGTGCCAGCTCATACAGGACAGTTGGACAAGAGACCCAGTACTTC; D gene: .; J gene: TRBJ2-5; V gene: TRBV18
CDR3 protein: CASSVGNSRNSPLHF; CDR3 DNA: TGTGCCAGCAGCGTAGGTAACTCCCGGAATTCACCCCTCCACTTT; D gene: .; J gene: TRBJ1-6; V gene: TRBV9
CDR3 protein: CASSQGAGRYEQYF; CDR3 DNA: TGCGCCAGCAGCCAAGGAGCGGGAAGGTACGAGCAGTACTTC; D gene: TRBD2; J gene: TRBJ2-7; V gene: TRBV4-3
CDR3 protein: CATRSSTDTQYF; CDR3 DNA: TGTGCCACCCGGTCTAGCACAGATACGCAGTATTTT; D gene: .; J gene: TRBJ2-3; V gene: TRBV24-1
CDR3 protein: CSASPGKATGELFF; CDR3 DNA: TGCAGTGCTAGTCCAGGGAAGGCCACCGGGGAGCTGTTTTTT; D gene: .; J gene: TRBJ2-2; V gene: TRBV20-1
CDR3 protein: CASSLNPTVLGETQYF; CDR3 DNA: TGCGCCAGCAGCTTGAACCCGACAGTTTTGGGAGAGACCCAGTACTTC; D gene: .; J gene: TRBJ2-5; V gene: TRBV5-1
CDR3 protein: CSVVTDYEQYF; CDR3 DNA: TGCAGCGTTGTGACAGACTACGAGCAGTACTTC; D gene: .; J gene: TRBJ2-7; V gene: TRBV29-1
CDR3 protein: CASIRRDNEQYF; CDR3 DNA: TGTGCCAGCATTCGACGGGACAACGAGCAGTACTTC; D gene: .; J gene: TRBJ2-7; V gene: TRBV2
CDR3 protein: CASSYDSYYEQYF; CDR3 DNA: TGTGCCAGCAGTTACGACAGCTACTACGAGCAGTACTTC; D gene: .; J gene: TRBJ2-7; V gene: TRBV6-5
CDR3 protein: CASSSRQGKPYEQYF; CDR3 DNA: TGTGCCAGCAGTTCGCGACAGGGGAAACCTTACGAGCAGTACTTC; D gene: TRBD1; J gene: TRBJ2-7; V gene: TRBV27
CDR3 protein: CASAGTLNTEAFF; CDR3 DNA: TGTGCTAGCGCCGGGACACTGAACACTGAAGCTTTCTTT; D gene: .; J gene: TRBJ1-1; V gene: TRBV12-5